This is a list of T cell receptor beta chains from one sample in a study of CD8+ T cells in alopecia areata. The method was immunoSEQ multiplex PCR; TCRdb's version includes in-frame clones alone and lacks a portion of them. The sample consists of about 76,000 clones, over 25% of them appearing once. Sequencing was performed on CD8+ T cells sorted from blood, taken at week 4, from a patient treated with tofacitinib. These receptors were collected from a human donor with alopecia areata. Each CDR3 is given with its conserved first and last residue.

TRBV5-1,TRBJ2-1,CASSLGANEQFF
TRBV19,TRBJ2-7,CASSHSYEQYF
TRBV9,TRBJ2-1,CASSPFGDEQFF
TRBV4-1,TRBJ2-3,CASSQDGGAGDTQYF
TRBV7-3,TRBJ1-1,CASSWQGGTEAFF
TRBV7-7,TRBJ1-1,CASSLAQGLNTEAFF
TRBV15,TRBJ2-1,CATSRDRAARGEQFF
TRBV29-1,TRBJ1-2,CSVEGQQGADYGYTF
TRBV30,TRBJ1-2,CAWSVGSGYTF
TRBV19,TRBJ2-1,CASSIGGAAYNEQFF
TRBV29-1,TRBJ2-5,CSAPGGDGTQYF
TRBV27,TRBJ2-5,CASRLMGRETQYF
TRBV7-6,TRBJ2-3,CASSDTDTQYF
TRBV19,TRBJ1-1,CASSMGGEAFF
TRBV7-9,TRBJ2-1,CASSSAGASSYNEQFF
TRBV6-5,TRBJ2-1,CASSYSSQGGEQFF